A selection of T cell receptor beta chains follows, all from one sample in a study of T-cell memory formation after mild COVID-19. TCRdb recomputed calls from the 5' RACE reads with MiXCR, one row per CDR3 protein. Here the sample spans fewer than 5,500 distinct CDR3 sequences, 40% to 50% being singletons. The sample consisted of PBMCs or a T cell subset sorted from them (not recorded which). The source is an adult who had mild COVID-19 (a few samples of this study predate the infection). Cell type and time point are not known. Each CDR3 is given with its conserved first and last residue. Each record gives: J gene, D gene, clone size, V gene, CDR3 protein, CDR3 DNA. D genes are given only for firm matches. A clone size is listed for some rows: how often the clone was seen (once, few, many), or a class if it is expanded.

>TRBJ2-7|TRBD1|medium-sized|TRBV9
CASSEGTGFVYEQYF
TGTGCCAGCAGCGAAGGGACAGGGTTTGTCTACGAGCAGTACTTC
>TRBJ1-4|TRBD1|medium-sized|TRBV9
CASSPGQGSVEKLFF
TGTGCCAGCAGCCCGGGACAGGGGTCGGTGGAAAAACTGTTTTTT
>TRBJ1-2|-|-|TRBV5-1
CASSPLDSFYGYTF
TGCGCCAGCAGCCCCCTGGACAGTTTTTATGGCTACACCTTC
>TRBJ1-1|-|medium-sized|TRBV18
CASSLRSGTALNTEAFF
TGTGCCAGCTCACTTAGGTCCGGGACGGCCTTGAACACTGAAGCTTTCTTT
>TRBJ2-7|-|-|TRBV12-3/TRBV12-4
CASSLWSAYEQYF
TGTGCCAGCAGTCTGTGGAGCGCTTACGAGCAGTACTTC
>TRBJ2-3|-|medium-sized|TRBV6-1
CASSEDHRGTDTQYF
TGTGCCAGCAGTGAAGACCACCGCGGGACAGATACGCAGTATTTT
>TRBJ2-7|-|-|TRBV7-2
CASSRHGGSYEQYF
TGTGCCAGCAGCCGTCATGGTGGTTCCTACGAGCAGTACTTC
>TRBJ1-5|-|-|TRBV2
CATDTGNQPQHF
TGTGCCACCGACACCGGCAATCAGCCCCAGCATTTT
>TRBJ2-1|TRBD1|-|TRBV7-9
CASSLVGQGVNEQFF
TGTGCCAGCAGCTTAGTGGGACAGGGGGTCAATGAGCAGTTCTTC
>TRBJ1-1|-|medium-sized|TRBV4-1
CASSQLTFGNTEAFF
TGCGCCAGCAGCCAACTAACCTTCGGGAACACTGAAGCTTTCTTT